The rows below give T cell receptor beta chains drawn from one sample of a study of blood T cell repertoires in COVID-19. TCRdb's table, derived via immunoSEQ multiplex PCR, lists solely in-frame clones and lacks some. This sample carries approximately 70,000 clones, around 76% of them seen once, and the ten largest clones take roughly 13%. The sequencing input was peripheral blood. Receptors originate from a woman aged 80 or over with acute or convalescent COVID-19. Each CDR3 is given with its conserved first and last residue.

v_gene	j_gene	CDR3aa
TRBV11-2	TRBJ2-5	CASSEGLAQETQYF
TRBV5-1	TRBJ2-1	CASSSVLLYSYNEQFF
TRBV12-5	TRBJ2-2	CASGSPSGGRPTGELFF
TRBV27	TRBJ2-5	CASTSYSTGAGETQYF
TRBV19	TRBJ2-1	CASSTRVSYNEQFF
TRBV29-1	TRBJ2-7	CSAGTAYEQYF
TRBV2	TRBJ2-5	CASSVRREGLGETQYF
TRBV6-5	TRBJ2-7	CASSYHGTGGEQYF
TRBV12-3/TRBV12-4	TRBJ1-1	CASSGHPNTEAFF
TRBV9	TRBJ1-6	CASSRDRDNSPLHF
TRBV5-1	TRBJ1-5	CASSLGTGEQPQHF
TRBV24-1	TRBJ2-7	CATSDPSTGSYEQYF
TRBV4-1	TRBJ2-1	CASSHAQQRAFSNEQFF
TRBV7-2	TRBJ2-3	CASSPRLAGSTDTQYF
TRBV12-3/TRBV12-4	TRBJ2-3	CASSLSLDTQYF
TRBV7-2	TRBJ2-1	CASSDDRGGYNEQFF
TRBV6-6	TRBJ2-3	CASSYPSGGRDTQYF
TRBV11-2	TRBJ1-1	CASSSSGANTEAFF
TRBV19	TRBJ2-7	CASSMGVGAYEQYF
TRBV5-1	TRBJ1-1	CASSIDRGGPNTEAFF
TRBV2	TRBJ1-2	CASRPGGNGYGYTF
TRBV29-1	TRBJ2-6	CSAGAGANVLTF